Here is one T cell receptor beta chain with its context. Other nucleotide sequences from this sample produce the same CDR3. The data were taken from a study of blood T cell repertoires in COVID-19. V trimming: 4 bases; J trimming: 0 bases; junction bases outside the gene matches: 9. Germline CDR1 and CDR2: SGHRS and YFSETQ. The length of the CDR3 is 17 residues. Using immunoSEQ multiplex PCR, the repertoire was profiled, and TCRdb retains in-frame clones only, with some absent. Among fewer than 200,000 clones listed, 80% to 90% were seen once. The sequenced sample consisted of peripheral blood. The chain couples TRBV5-1 to TRBJ2-2, with 7 bases fitting TRBD1. This receptor was taken from a man aged 45-65 years with active or convalescent COVID-19. In DNA, the CDR3 is TGCGCCAGCAGCCATAGAACCGGGACAGCGAACACCGGGGAGCTGTTTTTT. Encoded protein: CASSHRTGTANTGELFF.